This TCR beta chain was sequenced during a study of cytomegalovirus exposure and HLA in healthy donors. Whole-study results and caveats: Later analysis suggested most CMV-associated TCR beta chains were HLA-restricted. In a later analysis, fewer than 20,000 TCR beta sequences were associated with HLA alleles at 0.05 false discovery rate.

PCR used 60 Vbeta primers and 13 Jbeta primers. The repertoire was sequenced with immunoSEQ multiplex PCR; TCRdb's copy has only in-frame clones and lacks some. The sample lists more than 80,000 clones; around 71% were seen once. To note about this clone: Its specificity is unknown.

The V gene's germline CDR1 is LGHNT and CDR2 FRNRAP. V was clipped by 7 bases and J by 4 bases, with 16 bases between them. This CDR3 comprises 14 residues. The TCR was taken from a boy under 18 in good health and CMV-seronegative. The rearrangement uses TRBV12-5 and TRBJ1-1; TRBD1 might be the D (6 bases). The sequenced material came from PBMCs. CDR3 sequence (DNA): TGTGCTAGTGTTAGAAGGGGGTTGGGCACTGAAGCTTTCTTT. Translated: CASVRRGLGTEAFF.